Listed below are T cell receptor beta chains from one sample, sequenced in a study of siplizumab effects on memory and regulatory T cells. Sequencing used immunoSEQ multiplex PCR; TCRdb keeps in-frame clones, though not all of them. The table includes around 83,000 clones, around 89% detected once. Sequencing was carried out using CD4+ T cells sorted from blood. The receptors here all came from a human donor in good health. Both conserved end residues are part of each CDR3. D genes are given only for firm matches. Clone sizes are given selectively: once, few, many, or a class where the clone is expanded.

CDR3 protein,CDR3 DNA,J gene,clone size,D gene,V gene
CASSLDRGRETQYF,TGTGCCAGCAGCTTGGACAGGGGTAGGGAGACCCAGTACTTC,TRBJ2-5,NA,TRBD1,TRBV5-5
CATQEGGTGELFF,TGCGCCACCCAAGAAGGAGGCACCGGGGAGCTGTTTTTT,TRBJ2-2,once,NA,TRBV5-1
CASNVGGWDTGELFF,TGTGCCAGCAATGTGGGGGGATGGGACACCGGGGAGCTGTTTTTT,TRBJ2-2,NA,NA,TRBV28
CASSPTEGMNTEAFF,TGTGCCAGCAGTCCTACGGAGGGGATGAACACTGAAGCTTTCTTT,TRBJ1-1,NA,NA,TRBV28
CASSLAKRNNEQFF,TGTGCCAGCAGCTTAGCGAAGCGGAACAATGAGCAGTTCTTC,TRBJ2-1,NA,NA,TRBV7-2
CASSPTPSGPWGETQYF,TGCGCCAGCAGCCCCACCCCTAGCGGGCCCTGGGGGGAGACCCAGTACTTC,TRBJ2-5,NA,TRBD2,TRBV5-1
CASSLTGFDEQFF,TGCGCCAGCAGCTTGACAGGGTTCGATGAGCAGTTCTTC,TRBJ2-1,NA,NA,TRBV5-1
CAISEPTRGASGRAGRNEQFF,TGTGCCATCAGTGAGCCTACCCGAGGGGCTAGCGGGAGGGCTGGGCGGAATGAGCAGTTCTTC,TRBJ2-1,NA,TRBD2,TRBV10-3
CASSYRQGDGYTF,TGTGCCAGCAGCTACCGACAGGGGGATGGCTACACCTTC,TRBJ1-2,NA,TRBD1,TRBV27
CASSYRLPTEAFF,TGTGCCAGCAGCTACAGACTTCCGACTGAAGCTTTCTTT,TRBJ1-1,NA,NA,TRBV6-5
CASSRRDGYTF,TGCGCCAGCAGTCGTAGGGATGGCTACACCTTC,TRBJ1-2,NA,NA,TRBV5-1
CASSFSGRNTDTQYF,TGTGCCAGTTCTTTTAGCGGGAGAAACACAGATACGCAGTATTTT,TRBJ2-3,NA,TRBD2,TRBV14
CASSLEGTGFYEQYF,TGCGCCAGCAGCTTGGAGGGGACAGGGTTCTACGAGCAGTACTTC,TRBJ2-7,NA,TRBD1,TRBV5-1
CASSLRRSGSRSEQYF,TGTGCCAGCAGCTTAAGGAGGTCGGGCTCCCGCTCCGAGCAGTACTTC,TRBJ2-7,NA,NA,TRBV7-3
CASSPRLAGVYNEQFF,TGTGCCAGCAGCCCTCGGCTAGCGGGAGTATACAATGAGCAGTTCTTC,TRBJ2-1,NA,TRBD2,TRBV7-8
CASSLDTRGTDTQYF,TGTGCCAGCAGCTTAGATACCAGGGGCACAGATACGCAGTATTTT,TRBJ2-3,NA,NA,TRBV11-2
CASSYRALSRETQYF,TGTGCCAGCAGTTACCGTGCGCTTAGCCGAGAGACCCAGTACTTC,TRBJ2-5,NA,NA,TRBV6-6
CASSLALGQNTGELFF,TGTGCTAGCAGCTTAGCACTCGGACAGAACACCGGGGAGCTGTTTTTT,TRBJ2-2,once,NA,TRBV7-7
CASSRGGPYNEQFF,TGTGCCAGCAGCAGGGGCGGACCCTACAATGAGCAGTTCTTC,TRBJ2-1,once,NA,TRBV5-6
CASSRGTLYGYTF,TGTGCCAGCAGCCGCGGGACACTCTATGGCTACACCTTC,TRBJ1-2,once,NA,TRBV7-3
CASSVGQGTSGYTF,TGTGCCAGCAGTGTTGGACAGGGCACGAGTGGCTACACCTTC,TRBJ1-2,NA,TRBD1,TRBV6-1
CASSLVVSGRGLVEQFF,TGTGCCAGCAGCTTAGTTGTTAGCGGGAGGGGTTTAGTTGAGCAGTTCTTC,TRBJ2-1,once,TRBD2,TRBV7-8
CASSLPDRATEAFF,TGTGCCAGCAGCCTACCGGACAGGGCAACTGAAGCTTTCTTT,TRBJ1-1,NA,TRBD1,TRBV4-2
CASSLARLAGLRQYF,TGCGCCAGCAGCTTGGCGCGACTAGCGGGATTACGGCAGTACTTC,TRBJ2-7,NA,TRBD2,TRBV5-1
CASSQNKYEQYF,TGTGCCAGCAGTCAAAACAAGTACGAGCAGTACTTC,TRBJ2-7,NA,NA,TRBV6-1
CAISYPTGELFF,TGTGCCATCAGTTACCCCACCGGGGAGCTGTTTTTT,TRBJ2-2,NA,NA,TRBV10-3
CASSLREGDTQYF,TGCGCCAGCAGCTTGCGGGAGGGAGATACGCAGTATTTT,TRBJ2-3,NA,TRBD2,TRBV5-1